The clone carrying this TCR beta chain was seen at least ten times. The data originate from a study of prognosis after radiotherapy for stage I lung cancer. Study-level background: The study deemed all of its non-small cell lung cancer patients medically inoperable. The study recorded distant metastases in a handful of patients (median around seven months) after radiotherapy and no significant progression in fewer than 16.

The CDR3 length is 13 residues. Germline CDR1 is LNHDA and CDR2 is SQIVND (reference sequence). Trimming took off 3 bases at V and 2 bases at J, with 4 bases between the two ends. Peripheral blood, 4.5 to 7 milliliters per draw, was collected at each of two time points. Two-round multiplex PCR on genomic DNA was the method by which TCR beta CDR3 was amplified. First-round PCR used primers specific to each TRBV and TRBJ gene. Each CDR3 protein is one row after TCRdb ran MiXCR on the multiplex PCR reads. The sample has more than 30,000 distinct CDR3 sequences; 42% are singletons. The rearrangement joins TRBV19 to TRBJ2-2; the D is unclear. This receptor was obtained from a donor aged 50 or older with non-small cell lung cancer. The sample here was PBMCs, taken before or after stereotactic body radiation therapy (not recorded which). CDR3 DNA: TGTGCCAGTAGTATCTACAACACCGGGGAGCTGTTTTTT. Protein sequence: CASSIYNTGELFF.